The 3 T cell receptor beta chains below were found in one sample sequenced in a study of T cell changes during pregnancy in multiple sclerosis. Sequencing used immunoSEQ multiplex PCR; TCRdb keeps in-frame clones, though not all of them. The sample includes 60,000 to 70,000 clones, roughly 90% seen only once; the top ten take around 2.7%. Sequencing was performed on peripheral blood, taken in the second trimester of pregnancy. The source of these receptors is a female donor in good health, enrolled as a control in a pregnancy study.

CDR3: CASTSRNEQFF. DNA for the CDR3: TGTGCCAGCACCTCTCGGAATGAGCAGTTCTTC. The V gene is TRBV27, the J gene TRBJ2-1, with no clear D. Trimming removed 7 bases at V and 7 bases at J, with 8 bases between. Germline V lookup: CDR1 MNHEY, CDR2 SMNVEV (reference sequence). The CDR3 covers 11 residues.

This chain links TRBV10-3 with TRBJ2-3; 10 positions agree with TRBD2. The CDR3 is 13 residues long. The germline V gene has CDR1 ENHRY and CDR2 SYGVKD. J gave up 3 bases and V 10 bases, and 4 bases lay outside the gene matches. The CDR3 spells CATKREGTDTQYF. In nucleotides, the CDR3 is TGTGCCACGAAGCGGGAGGGGACAGATACGCAGTATTTT.

This sequence joins TRBV19 and TRBJ2-7; 7 positions agree with TRBD1. V lost 0 bases to trimming and J lost 1 base; unmatched junction nucleotides: 9. Germline lookup yields CDR1 LNHDA and CDR2 SQIVND (reference sequence). The CDR3 spans 17 residues. The CDR3 reads CASSIDSGPGGSYEQYF. CDR3 bases: TGTGCCAGTAGTATAGATTCCGGTCCAGGGGGATCCTACGAGCAGTACTTC.